This T cell receptor beta chain derives from a study of CD8 T cells in ankylosing spondylitis. Whole-study results and caveats: Characteristic, it appeared, of ankylosing spondylitis blood was a TCR beta motif of eight highly homologous variants. Disease-linked clones proved CD8+ and comparatively uncommon in peripheral blood.

Libraries of TCR beta came from quantitative 5'-RACE with molecular barcodes. Using its own MiXCR run on the 5' RACE reads, TCRdb lists one record per CDR3 protein. The data show more than 600,000 distinct CDR3 sequences, about 20% seen once. With regard to this clonotype: Its antigen is still unknown.

The CDR3 spans 17 residues. The ends lost 0 bases at V and 4 bases at J; junction bases unmatched: 7. Germline V gene lookup returns CDR1 MNHEY and CDR2 SVGAGI. The sample was blood, either unsorted or a sorted T cell fraction (not recorded which). This chain joins TRBV6-5 and TRBJ2-2, with 8 bases that match TRBD2. The source is a male donor with ankylosing spondylitis. The CDR3 is CASSYSRTSGGTGELFF. In DNA form, the CDR3 reads TGTGCCAGCAGTTACTCCCGAACTAGCGGAGGCACCGGGGAGCTGTTTTTT.